These 8 T cell receptor beta chains were all obtained from the same sample, sequenced in a study of identical twins. Each CDR3 protein gets one entry after TCRdb re-called the 5' RACE reads with MiXCR. In the table there are approximately 240,000 distinct CDR3 sequences, roughly 13% of which are singletons. Sequenced input: memory (CD45RO+) T cells sorted from blood. The receptor set was obtained from a woman younger than 30 in good health.

This clonotype was found once. The chain has TRBV6-1 and TRBJ2-2; TRBD2 matches at 13 bases. From germline, CDR1 is MNHNS and CDR2 SASEGT. The CDR3 runs 15 residues. Trimming took 4 bases from V and 9 from J; bases not matched to a gene: 5. The CDR3 DNA follows: TGTGCCAGCAGTGTTGGGACTAGCGGGATCAGGGAGCTGTTTTTT. Its translation is CASSVGTSGIRELFF.

The chain couples TRBV6-2 or TRBV6-3 to TRBJ2-3; TRBD2 matches 7 bases. Trimming at V came to 2 bases and at J to 2 bases, leaving 10 bases not matched to a gene. CDR3 length: 17 residues. Germline CDR1 reads MNHEY; CDR2 reads SVGEGT. CDR3 in amino acids: CASSYPLQAGITDTQYF. The DNA of the CDR3 is TGTGCCAGCAGTTACCCCCTTCAAGCGGGGATCACAGATACGCAGTATTTT.

A word on this clonotype: The junction does not match germline at one end; this may be a read error. The gene calls are TRBV7-7 and TRBJ2-2, with 7 positions matching TRBD1. The CDR3 sequence is 15 residues long. Germline CDR1 and CDR2: SSHAT and FNYEAQ (reference sequence). Here the CDR3 reads CASSLEGASTGELFF. The CDR3 bases are TGTGCTAGCAGCTTAGAGGGGGCGAGCACCGGGGAGCTGTTTTTT.

A few counts support this clonotype. The CDR3, as DNA: TGTGCCAGCAGCTTTACACGACGGGCCCAAGAGACCCAGTACTTC. Encoded protein: CASSFTRRAQETQYF. The V and J genes are TRBV11-2 and TRBJ2-5; no definite D call. In germline, CDR1 is SGHAT, CDR2 FQNNGV. This CDR3 is built from 15 residues. Deletions cut 3 bases from V and 1 base from J, with 12 bases between.

This clonotype was counted only a few times. The V and J genes are TRBV6-1 and TRBJ2-7, with D possibly matching TRBD2 (5 bases). Trimming stripped 3 bases from V and 0 bases from J, with 15 bases between. The CDR3 loop spans 16 amino acids. Germline CDR1 and CDR2: MNHNS and SASEGT. The CDR3 coding sequence is TGTGCCAGCAGTGAGCATATAGCGTCAGGCTCCTACGAGCAGTACTTC. Translated, it gives CASSEHIASGSYEQYF.

V gene TRBV29-1 combines with J gene TRBJ2-6; no firm D call. The CDR3 is made up of 17 amino acids. V was clipped by 0 bases and J by 2 bases, with 14 bases between them. Germline V gene lookup returns CDR1 SQVTM and CDR2 ANQGSEA. This CDR3 is CSVEDRSGLAGANVLTF. Written as DNA, the CDR3 is TGCAGCGTTGAAGATCGGTCGGGTCTGGCTGGGGCCAACGTCCTGACTTTC.

This clonotype was counted only a few times. The chain couples TRBV6-1 to TRBJ1-1; 9 bases match TRBD1. The germline V gene encodes CDR1 MNHNS and CDR2 SASEGT. CDR3 length: 15 amino acids. The V gene end was trimmed by 6 bases and the J gene end by 3 bases; junction bases not matched to a gene: 8. The CDR3 DNA sequence: TGTGCCAGCAGGACCCTGACAGGGGGGGACACTGAAGCTTTCTTT. Translation gives CASRTLTGGDTEAFF.

Only a few counts were recorded for this clonotype. The chain has TRBV7-2 and TRBJ2-7, with TRBD1 matching 11 bases. The V gene end was trimmed by 1 base and the J gene end by 2 bases; junction bases not matched to a gene: 1. This CDR3 spans 15 amino acids. Germline lookup yields CDR1 SGHTA and CDR2 FQGNSA. This CDR3 is CASSLEGQGAYEQYF. The CDR3 DNA reads TGTGCCAGCAGCTTAGAGGGACAGGGGGCCTACGAGCAGTACTTC.